These 4 T cell receptor beta chains originate from one sample sequenced in a study of PD-L1 blockade in urothelial cancer. TCRdb's table, derived via immunoSEQ multiplex PCR, lists solely in-frame clones and lacks some. The sample records 29,000 or so clones, over 60% being singletons. The time point: peripheral blood 6 weeks after treatment start. Sequencing was performed on PBMCs, taken around atezolizumab (anti-PD-L1) treatment. The receptors stem from an older man with urothelial cancer.

This sequence joins TRBV4-2 and TRBJ1-1, with D tentatively TRBD1 (5 bases). The ends were cut back, 5 bases at V and 4 bases at J, with 11 bases in the middle. CDR1 and CDR2 from the germline V gene are LGHNA and YNFKEQ. This CDR3 contains 13 residues. DNA for the CDR3: TGTGCCAGCAGCTTAGGCGGGGGCACTGAAGCTTTCTTT. Its translation: CASSLGGGTEAFF.

This clone was seen a few times. This chain connects TRBV5-1 to TRBJ1-2; TRBD1 matches 7 bases. CDR3 length: 13 residues. Germline assignment: CDR1 SGHRS and CDR2 YFSETQ. Trimming cost V 5 bases and J 4 bases; bases outside gene matches: 5. CDR3: CASSPDRAYGYTF. The CDR3 coding sequence is TGCGCCAGCAGTCCCGACAGGGCCTATGGCTACACCTTC.

The chain uses TRBV30 and TRBJ2-1, with a weak D call TRBD2 (5 bases). Trimming shortened V by 3 bases and J by 6 bases, and 15 bases separated the two germline ends. Germline V gene data show CDR1 as GTSNPN and CDR2 as SVGIG (reference sequence). The CDR3 has 14 residues. The CDR3 sequence is CAWRMSSRFNEQFF. In DNA, the CDR3 is TGTGCCTGGAGAATGTCTAGCAGATTCAATGAGCAGTTCTTC. Combining the CDR3 with reference TRBV30 and TRBJ2-1 gives the whole variable domain SQTIHQWPATLVQPVGSPLSLECTVEGTSNPNLYWYRQAAGRGLQLLFYSVGIGQISSEVPQNLSASRPQDRQFILSSKKLLLSDSGFYLCAWRMSSRFNEQFFGPGTRLTVL.

This sequence joins TRBV19 and TRBJ2-5; D might be TRBD1 (5 bases). With 1 base removed from V and 1 base from J, the gap between germline ends came to 10 bases. Germline V gene lookup returns CDR1 LNHDA and CDR2 SQIVND (reference sequence). This CDR3 is built from 15 residues. CDR3 sequence reads: CASSIVRGRQETQYF. Here the CDR3 DNA reads TGTGCCAGTAGTATAGTAAGGGGTCGCCAAGAGACCCAGTACTTC.